This paragraph covers one T cell receptor (beta chain) sequence. Its target is unknown. The same CDR3 is also encoded by other DNA sequences in this sample. This sample was included in a study of cytomegalovirus exposure and HLA in healthy donors. V was cut by 3 bases and J by 7 bases, with 8 bases left in between. Germline V gene sequence: CDR1 SGHDT, CDR2 YYEEEE. This CDR3 region has 12 residues. Notes on the study in general: In vitro testing confirmed a few CMV-associated chains as specific for CMV antigens. Judged likely to be a sequencing artifact was a cluster of highly shared sequence variants.

Researchers ran the PCR with 60 Vbeta and 13 Jbeta primers. Only in-frame clones appear in the TCRdb table, and some are missing; sequencing was by immunoSEQ multiplex PCR. Here the sample spans about 200,000 clones, approximately 70% being singletons. The chain links TRBV5-6 to TRBJ2-1, with TRBD1 as a possible D gene (6 bases). The receptor was isolated from a man between 40 and 49 years old in good health and CMV-seropositive. Sample: PBMCs. In DNA form, the CDR3 reads TGTGCCAGCAGCTCACAGGGAAATGAGCAGTTCTTC. This sequence encodes CASSSQGNEQFF.